This T cell receptor (beta chain) was sequenced for a study of blood T cell repertoires in COVID-19. The table came from immunoSEQ multiplex PCR; TCRdb's copy has only in-frame clones and leaves some out. The sample includes 150,000 to 200,000 clones, over 80% of them seen just once. The TCR was taken from a man aged 65 to 79 who had been exposed to COVID-19. The material sequenced was PBMCs or T cells enriched from blood (not recorded which).

This CDR3 is CASSQVQEDTEAFF. In nucleotides, the CDR3 is TGTGCCAGCAGCCAAGTCCAGGAGGACACTGAAGCTTTCTTT. V and J are TRBV3-1 (or the pseudogene TRBV3-2) and TRBJ1-1; D not certain. The germline V gene has CDR1 LGHDT and CDR2 YNNKEL (reference sequence). The CDR3 consists of 14 residues. V was trimmed by 1 base and J by 3 bases, leaving 9 bases between them.